These T cell receptor beta chains were read from a single sample in a study of blood T cells in healthy people across ages. MiXCR was run by TCRdb on the 5' RACE reads, yielding one entry per CDR3 protein. The table has around 1,500,000 distinct CDR3 sequences, roughly 40% seen once. The sequenced sample was blood. The receptors here all came from a woman aged 18-29 years in good health. CDR3s include the opening cysteine and the closing phenylalanine or tryptophan. The D gene is left open where the match is weak. For some rows the clone size is stated as once, few or many, or as a class when expanded; others skip it.

V gene,clone size,J gene,D gene,CDR3 protein,CDR3 DNA
TRBV7-2,few,TRBJ2-5,.,CASSLGRTVQETQYF,TGTGCCAGCAGCTTAGGCCGGACAGTACAAGAGACCCAGTACTTC
TRBV6-1,.,TRBJ2-7,.,CASMRYEQYF,TGTGCCAGCATGAGATACGAGCAGTACTTC
TRBV12-5,few,TRBJ2-5,.,CASGPEETQYF,TGTGCTAGTGGTCCTGAGGAGACCCAGTACTTC
TRBV20-1,few,TRBJ1-2,.,CSAFGSDYGYTF,TGCAGTGCCTTCGGAAGTGACTATGGCTACACCTTC
TRBV24-1,few,TRBJ1-1,.,CATSDATGTEAFF,TGTGCCACCAGTGATGCGACAGGTACTGAAGCTTTCTTT
TRBV5-1,few,TRBJ1-3,.,CASKKSLNSGNTIYF,TGCGCCAGCAAGAAGTCCCTGAACTCTGGAAACACCATATATTTT
TRBV7-6,.,TRBJ1-2,.,CASSLGGEADGYTF,TGTGCCAGCAGCTTAGGAGGGGAGGCCGATGGCTACACCTTC
TRBV25-1,.,TRBJ2-7,.,CASSEYNRAEQYF,TGTGCCAGCAGTGAATATAACAGGGCAGAGCAGTACTTC
TRBV18,few,TRBJ1-1,.,CASSPQRSDEAFF,TGTGCCAGCTCACCACAGAGGTCAGATGAAGCTTTCTTT
TRBV20-1,.,TRBJ2-5,.,CSARASDLYNEQYF,TGCAGTGCTAGAGCTAGCGATCTCTACAATGAGCAGTACTTC
TRBV20-1,few,TRBJ2-7,TRBD2,CSAIGLVWDEQYF,TGCAGTGCTATTGGACTAGTTTGGGACGAGCAGTACTTC
TRBV7-6,few,TRBJ2-3,TRBD2,CASSFQASGTSTDTQYF,TGTGCCAGCAGCTTTCAAGCTAGCGGGACTAGCACAGATACGCAGTATTTT
TRBV6-1,.,TRBJ2-7,TRBD2,CASSSGRIEQYF,TGTGCCAGCAGTAGCGGGAGGATCGAGCAGTACTTC
TRBV3-1,.,TRBJ2-4,TRBD2,CASSNGLAGVNIQYF,TGTGCCAGCAGCAACGGACTAGCGGGAGTAAACATTCAGTACTTC